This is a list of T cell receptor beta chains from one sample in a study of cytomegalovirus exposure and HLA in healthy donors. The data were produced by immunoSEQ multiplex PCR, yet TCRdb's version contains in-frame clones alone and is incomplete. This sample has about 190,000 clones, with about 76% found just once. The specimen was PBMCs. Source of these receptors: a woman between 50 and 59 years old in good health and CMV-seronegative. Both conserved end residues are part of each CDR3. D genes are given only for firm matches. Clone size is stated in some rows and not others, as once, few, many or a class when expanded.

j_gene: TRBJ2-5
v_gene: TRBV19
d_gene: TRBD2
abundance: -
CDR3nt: TGTGCCAGTAGTCCGCGGACTAGCGGCCAAGAGACCCAGTACTTC
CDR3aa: CASSPRTSGQETQYF

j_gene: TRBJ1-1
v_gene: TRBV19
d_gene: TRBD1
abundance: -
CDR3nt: TGTGCCAGTAGCTACAGGGGGAAGGGAACTGAAGCTTTCTTT
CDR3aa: CASSYRGKGTEAFF

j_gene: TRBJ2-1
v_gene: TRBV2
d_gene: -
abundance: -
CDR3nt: TGTGCCAGCAGTGGGACTTTTTCTGGGGAGCAGTTCTTC
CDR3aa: CASSGTFSGEQFF

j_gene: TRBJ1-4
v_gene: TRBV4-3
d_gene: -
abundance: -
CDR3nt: TGCGCCAGCAGCCAAGCCTTACTTCCAACTAATGAAAAACTGTTTTTT
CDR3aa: CASSQALLPTNEKLFF

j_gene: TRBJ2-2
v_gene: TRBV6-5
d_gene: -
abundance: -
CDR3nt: TGTGCCAGCAGTTACGGTACAGGGAGTGCCGGGGAGCTGTTTTTT
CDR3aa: CASSYGTGSAGELFF

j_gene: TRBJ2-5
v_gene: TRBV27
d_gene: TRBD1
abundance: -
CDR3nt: TGTGCCAGCTTGCTCACAGGGGGCCGACAAGAGACCCAGTACTTC
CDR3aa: CASLLTGGRQETQYF

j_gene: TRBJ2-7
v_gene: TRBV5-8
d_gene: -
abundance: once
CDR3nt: TGTGCCAGCAGCTTGGGCTATCTGGGCAACGAGCAGTACTTC
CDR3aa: CASSLGYLGNEQYF

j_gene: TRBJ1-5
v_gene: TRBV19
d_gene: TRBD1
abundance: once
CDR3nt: TGTGCCAGTAGCTGGGCAGGGGGCGGAGAAGTTAGCAATCAGCCCCAGCATTTT
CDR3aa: CASSWAGGGEVSNQPQHF

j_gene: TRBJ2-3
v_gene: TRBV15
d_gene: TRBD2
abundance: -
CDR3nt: TGTGCCACCAGCAGTGATAGGAGGCGGGAGACCAACACAGATACGCAGTATTTT
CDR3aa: CATSSDRRRETNTDTQYF

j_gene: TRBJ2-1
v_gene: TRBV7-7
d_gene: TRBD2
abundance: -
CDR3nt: TGTGCTAGCAGCGTCGGACTAGCGGGAACCCACAATGAGCAGTTCTTC
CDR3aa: CASSVGLAGTHNEQFF

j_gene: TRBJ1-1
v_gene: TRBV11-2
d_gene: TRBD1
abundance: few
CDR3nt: TGTGCCAGCAGCTACTTTGACAGGGGGCTTACTGAAGCTTTCTTT
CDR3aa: CASSYFDRGLTEAFF

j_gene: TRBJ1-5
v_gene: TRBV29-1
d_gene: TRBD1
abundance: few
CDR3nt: TGCAGCGTCACTACAGGGGGCCCTAATCAGCCCCAGCATTTT
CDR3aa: CSVTTGGPNQPQHF

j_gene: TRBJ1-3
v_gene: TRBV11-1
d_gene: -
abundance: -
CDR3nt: TGTGCCATCGAAAAAGGAGGGGAAGGAAACACCATATATTTT
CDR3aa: CAIEKGGEGNTIYF

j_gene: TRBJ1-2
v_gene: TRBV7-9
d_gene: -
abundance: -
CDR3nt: TGTTCCAGCAGTGGAACGACCGGGACTTATGGTTATGGCTACACCTTC
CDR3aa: CSSSGTTGTYGYGYTF

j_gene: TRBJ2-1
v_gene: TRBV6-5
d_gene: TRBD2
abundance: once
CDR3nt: TGTGCCAGCAGTTACTCTAGCGGGGGGGCCAATGAGCAGTTCTTC
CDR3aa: CASSYSSGGANEQFF

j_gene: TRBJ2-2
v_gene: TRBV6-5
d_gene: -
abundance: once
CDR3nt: TGTGCCAGCAGACCCAATAGCGCCGGGGAGCTGTTTTTT
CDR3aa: CASRPNSAGELFF

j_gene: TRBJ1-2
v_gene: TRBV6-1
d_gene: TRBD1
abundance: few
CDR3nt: TGTGCCAGCAGTTTCAGGGGGCTAGTTAACTATGGCTACACCTTC
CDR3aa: CASSFRGLVNYGYTF

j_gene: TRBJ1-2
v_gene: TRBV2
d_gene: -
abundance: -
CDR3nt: TGTGCCAGCAGTGCGATGGGGCAGCGCATCTATGGCTACACCTTC
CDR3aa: CASSAMGQRIYGYTF

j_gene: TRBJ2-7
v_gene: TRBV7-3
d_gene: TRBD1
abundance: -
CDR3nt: TGTGCCAGCAGCGAAGGGGGCCCTGGCACCGTCTTCTACGAGCAGTACTTC
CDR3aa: CASSEGGPGTVFYEQYF

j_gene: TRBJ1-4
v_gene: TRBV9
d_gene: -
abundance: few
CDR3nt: TGTGCCAGCAGCGCAGGGGTGAGTGATGAAAAACTGTTTTTT
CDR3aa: CASSAGVSDEKLFF

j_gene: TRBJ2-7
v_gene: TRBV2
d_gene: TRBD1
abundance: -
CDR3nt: TGTGCCAGCAGTGGCTACCCGGGACAGGGTTGGTACGAGCAGTACTTC
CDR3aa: CASSGYPGQGWYEQYF

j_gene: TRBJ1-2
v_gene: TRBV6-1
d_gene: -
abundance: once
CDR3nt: TGTGCCAGCAGTGAAGCACGGGGCTACACCTTC
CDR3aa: CASSEARGYTF

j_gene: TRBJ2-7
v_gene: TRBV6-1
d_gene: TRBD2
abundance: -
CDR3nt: TGTGCCAGCAGTTTAGGGCGGGGGGCCGGCGAGCAGTACTTC
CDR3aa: CASSLGRGAGEQYF

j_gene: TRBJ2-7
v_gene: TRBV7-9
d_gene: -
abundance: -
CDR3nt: TGTGCCAGCAGCCATTCCTCGGGGGGCGCCCGGACCTACGAGCAGTACTTC
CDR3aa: CASSHSSGGARTYEQYF

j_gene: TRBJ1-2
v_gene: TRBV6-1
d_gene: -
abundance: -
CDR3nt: TGTGCCAGCAGTGAGGCGACAGGATCTAACTATGGCTACACCTTC
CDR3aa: CASSEATGSNYGYTF

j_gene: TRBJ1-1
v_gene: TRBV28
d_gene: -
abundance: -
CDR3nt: TGTGCCAGCAGTTTAATCAATTCGGGCACTGAAGCTTTCTTT
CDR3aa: CASSLINSGTEAFF

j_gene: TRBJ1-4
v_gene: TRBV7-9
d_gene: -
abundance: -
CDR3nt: TGTTCCAGCAGTCGCCTGGGGGGGGCAGATGAAAAACTGTTTTTT
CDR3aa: CSSSRLGGADEKLFF

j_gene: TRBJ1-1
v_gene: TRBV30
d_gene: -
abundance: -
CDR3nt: TGTGCCTGGAGTGTTGATCTATACACTGAAGCTTTCTTT
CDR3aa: CAWSVDLYTEAFF

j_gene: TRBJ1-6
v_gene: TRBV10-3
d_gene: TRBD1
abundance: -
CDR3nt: TGTGCCATCAGCGGACAGGGGGACTCACCCCTCCACTTT
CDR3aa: CAISGQGDSPLHF

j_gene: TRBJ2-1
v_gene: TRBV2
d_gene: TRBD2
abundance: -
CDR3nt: TGTGCCAGCAGTGAAAGCGGTGGGACTAGCGGGAGCTCCTACAATGAGCAGTTCTTC
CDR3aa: CASSESGGTSGSSYNEQFF

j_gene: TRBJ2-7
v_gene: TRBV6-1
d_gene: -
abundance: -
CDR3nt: TGTGCCAGCAGTGCGATTCCGGGACAAACCTACGAGCAGTACTTC
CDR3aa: CASSAIPGQTYEQYF

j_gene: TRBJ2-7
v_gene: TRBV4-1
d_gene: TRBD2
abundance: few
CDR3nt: TGCGCCAGCAGCCAAGATCCGGGGGGGATGTACGAGCAGTACTTC
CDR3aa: CASSQDPGGMYEQYF

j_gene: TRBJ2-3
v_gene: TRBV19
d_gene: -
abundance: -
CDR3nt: TGTGCCAGTAGTCCGAGTTCGGGAGATACGCAGTATTTT
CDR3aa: CASSPSSGDTQYF

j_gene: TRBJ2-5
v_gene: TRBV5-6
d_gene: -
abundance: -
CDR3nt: TGTGCCAGCAGCTACCGGAACCGACAGCTCCAAGAGACCCAGTACTTC
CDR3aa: CASSYRNRQLQETQYF

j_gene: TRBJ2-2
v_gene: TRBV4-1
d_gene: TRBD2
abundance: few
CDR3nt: TGCGCCAGCAGCCACCTACCTAGCGGGAGTCGTTATGGCGGGGAGCTGTTTTTT
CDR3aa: CASSHLPSGSRYGGELFF

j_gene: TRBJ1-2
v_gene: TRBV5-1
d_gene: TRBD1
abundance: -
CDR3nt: TGCGCCAGCAGCTCCTACGGCAGGGACAGGGAGTATGGCTACACCTTC
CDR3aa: CASSSYGRDREYGYTF

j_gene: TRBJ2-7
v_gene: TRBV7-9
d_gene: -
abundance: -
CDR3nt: TGTGCCAGCAGCCCATCCTACGAGCAGTACTTC
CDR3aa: CASSPSYEQYF

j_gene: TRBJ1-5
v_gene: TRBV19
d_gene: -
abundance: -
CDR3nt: TGTGCCAGTAGTATGAGGAGCCAGCCCCAGCATTTT
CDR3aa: CASSMRSQPQHF

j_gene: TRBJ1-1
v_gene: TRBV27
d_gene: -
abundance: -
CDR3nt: TGTGCCAGCAGTTTATCGCCCAGACAGACCACTGAAGCTTTCTTT
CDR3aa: CASSLSPRQTTEAFF

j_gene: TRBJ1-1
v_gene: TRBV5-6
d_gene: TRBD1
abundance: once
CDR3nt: TGTGCCAGCAGCTTGTGGGACAGGGAGAACACTGAAGCTTTCTTT
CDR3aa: CASSLWDRENTEAFF

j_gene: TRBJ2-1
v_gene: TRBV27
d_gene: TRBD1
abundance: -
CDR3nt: TGTGCCAGCAGTTTAGGACAGGGGGCTGATAGTGAGCAGTTCTTC
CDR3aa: CASSLGQGADSEQFF

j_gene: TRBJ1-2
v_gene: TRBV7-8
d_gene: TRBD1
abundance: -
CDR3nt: TGTGCCAGCAGCTTAGTTAGATCAGGGGGCTATGGCTACACCTTC
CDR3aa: CASSLVRSGGYGYTF

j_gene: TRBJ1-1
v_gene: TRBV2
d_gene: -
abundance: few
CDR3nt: TGTGCCAGCAGAAACAGGGTGGAGAGTACTGAAGCTTTCTTT
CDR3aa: CASRNRVESTEAFF

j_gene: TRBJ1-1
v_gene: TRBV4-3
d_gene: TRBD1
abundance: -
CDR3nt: TGCGCCAGCAGCCAAGGGGACAGGGCGAACACTGAAGCTTTCTTT
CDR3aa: CASSQGDRANTEAFF

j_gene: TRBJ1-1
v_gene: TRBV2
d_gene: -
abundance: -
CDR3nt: TGTGCCAGCAGTCGGACAGTCGCGATCGCTGAAGCTTTCTTT
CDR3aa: CASSRTVAIAEAFF

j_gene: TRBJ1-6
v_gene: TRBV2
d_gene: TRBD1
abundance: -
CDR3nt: TGTGCCAGCAGTGGGGACCGACAGGGCCCCTATAATTCACCCCTCCACTTT
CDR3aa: CASSGDRQGPYNSPLHF

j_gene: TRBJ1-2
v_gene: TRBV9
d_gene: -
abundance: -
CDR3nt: TGTGCCAGCAGCACCCGACAGGAAGCCAACTATGGCTACACCTTC
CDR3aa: CASSTRQEANYGYTF

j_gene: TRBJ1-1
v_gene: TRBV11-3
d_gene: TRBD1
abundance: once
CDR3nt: TGTGCCAGCAGCCCAGGACAGGGGGGAAACACTGAAGCTTTCTTT
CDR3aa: CASSPGQGGNTEAFF

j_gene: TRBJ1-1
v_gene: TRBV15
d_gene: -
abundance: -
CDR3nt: TGTGCCACCAGCAGAGATCTGACAGGAGGTGAAGCTTTCTTT
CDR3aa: CATSRDLTGGEAFF

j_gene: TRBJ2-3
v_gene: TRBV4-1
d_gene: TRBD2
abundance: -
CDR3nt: TGCGCCAGCAGCTCCCAGTGGGTAGCGGGGGGCGCAGATACGCAGTATTTT
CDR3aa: CASSSQWVAGGADTQYF

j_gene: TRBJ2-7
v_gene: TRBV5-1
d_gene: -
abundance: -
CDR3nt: TGCGCCAGCAGTGCCGACTCCCACGAGCAGTACTTC
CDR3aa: CASSADSHEQYF

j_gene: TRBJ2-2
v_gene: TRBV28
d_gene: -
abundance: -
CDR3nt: TGTGCCAGAGGGGATCTCAACAGGACCGGGGAGCTGTTTTTT
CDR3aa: CARGDLNRTGELFF

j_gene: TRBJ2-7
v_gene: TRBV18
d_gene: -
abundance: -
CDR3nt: TGTGCCAGCTCATACACCCGCTACGAGCAGTACTTC
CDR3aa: CASSYTRYEQYF

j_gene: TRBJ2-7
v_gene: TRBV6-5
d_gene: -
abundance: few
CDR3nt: TGTGCCACCTCCATACAGTCAGAGCAGTACTTC
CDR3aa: CATSIQSEQYF

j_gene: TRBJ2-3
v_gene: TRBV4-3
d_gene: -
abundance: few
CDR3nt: TGCGCCAGCAGCCAAGAATCAGGGGGCACAGATACGCAGTATTTT
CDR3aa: CASSQESGGTDTQYF

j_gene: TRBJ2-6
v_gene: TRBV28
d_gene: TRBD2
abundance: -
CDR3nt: TGTGCCAGCAGTTCCCCCGGGACTAGCGGTCTCTCTGGGGCCAACGTCCTGACTTTC
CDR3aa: CASSSPGTSGLSGANVLTF

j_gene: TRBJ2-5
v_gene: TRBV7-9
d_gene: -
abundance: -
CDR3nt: TGTGCCAGCAGCGGGTCCAGGCGGACAGACCAAGAGACCCAGTACTTC
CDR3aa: CASSGSRRTDQETQYF

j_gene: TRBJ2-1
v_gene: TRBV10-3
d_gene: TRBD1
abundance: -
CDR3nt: TGTGCCATCAGGGCGCACGAGGGGGCAAGTGAGCAGTTCTTC
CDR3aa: CAIRAHEGASEQFF

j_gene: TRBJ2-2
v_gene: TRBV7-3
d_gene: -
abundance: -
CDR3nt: TGTGCCAGCAGCTTAACGGGACTCCACGGAGGGGAGCTGTTTTTT
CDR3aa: CASSLTGLHGGELFF

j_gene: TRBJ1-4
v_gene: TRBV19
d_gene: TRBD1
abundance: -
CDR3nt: TGTGCCAGTAGTCCACGGACAGGTTCTAATGAAAAACTGTTTTTT
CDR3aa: CASSPRTGSNEKLFF